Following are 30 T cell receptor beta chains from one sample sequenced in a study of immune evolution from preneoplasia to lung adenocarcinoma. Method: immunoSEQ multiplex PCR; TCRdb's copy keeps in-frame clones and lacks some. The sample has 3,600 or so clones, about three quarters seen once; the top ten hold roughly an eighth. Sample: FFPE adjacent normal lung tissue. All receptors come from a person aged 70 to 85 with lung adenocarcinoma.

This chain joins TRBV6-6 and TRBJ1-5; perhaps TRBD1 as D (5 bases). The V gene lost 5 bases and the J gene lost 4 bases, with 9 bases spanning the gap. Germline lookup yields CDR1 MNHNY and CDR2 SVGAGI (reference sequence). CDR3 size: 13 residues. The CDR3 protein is CASSGAENQPQHF. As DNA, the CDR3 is TGTGCCAGCAGTGGGGCAGAGAATCAGCCCCAGCATTTT.

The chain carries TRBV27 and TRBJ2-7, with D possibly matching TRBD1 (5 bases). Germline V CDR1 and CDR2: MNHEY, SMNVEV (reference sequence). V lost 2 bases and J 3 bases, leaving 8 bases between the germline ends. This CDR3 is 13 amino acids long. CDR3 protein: CASSLGARYEQYF. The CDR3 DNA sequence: TGTGCCAGCAGTTTAGGGGCCCGCTACGAGCAGTACTTC.

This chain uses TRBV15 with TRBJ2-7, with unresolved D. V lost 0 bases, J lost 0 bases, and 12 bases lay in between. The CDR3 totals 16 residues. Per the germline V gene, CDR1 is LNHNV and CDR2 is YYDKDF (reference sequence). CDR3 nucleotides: TGTGCCACCAGCAGAGATCGTGGAGCCAGCTCCTACGAGCAGTACTTC. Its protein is CATSRDRGASSYEQYF.

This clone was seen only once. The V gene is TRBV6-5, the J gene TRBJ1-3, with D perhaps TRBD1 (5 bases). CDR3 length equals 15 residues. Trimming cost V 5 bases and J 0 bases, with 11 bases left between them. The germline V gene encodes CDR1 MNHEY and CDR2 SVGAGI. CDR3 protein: CASSTGLGSGNTIYF. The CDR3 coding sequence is TGTGCCAGCAGTACAGGCCTGGGCTCTGGAAACACCATATATTTT.

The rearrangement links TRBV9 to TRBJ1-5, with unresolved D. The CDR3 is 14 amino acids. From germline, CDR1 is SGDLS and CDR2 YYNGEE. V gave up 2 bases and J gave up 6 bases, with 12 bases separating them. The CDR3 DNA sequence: TGTGCCAGCAGCGTCGGGGATATAGTTCAGCCCCAGCATTTT. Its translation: CASSVGDIVQPQHF.

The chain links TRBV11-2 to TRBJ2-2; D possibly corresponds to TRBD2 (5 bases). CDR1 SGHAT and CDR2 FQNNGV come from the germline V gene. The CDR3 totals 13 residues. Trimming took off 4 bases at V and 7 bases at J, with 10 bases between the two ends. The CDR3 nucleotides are TGTGCCAGCAGCTCCGCTAGCTTCGGGGAGCTGTTTTTT. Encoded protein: CASSSASFGELFF.

Here the CDR3 reads CAWMGAAGNTQYF. Written as DNA, the CDR3 is TGTGCCTGGATGGGGGCGGCTGGCAATACGCAGTATTTT. The J gene is TRBJ2-3, the V gene TRBV30; perhaps TRBD1 as D (6 bases). CDR3 size: 13 residues. Trimming stripped 4 bases from V and 7 bases from J, with 15 bases between. Germline CDR1 is GTSNPN and CDR2 is SVGIG (reference sequence).

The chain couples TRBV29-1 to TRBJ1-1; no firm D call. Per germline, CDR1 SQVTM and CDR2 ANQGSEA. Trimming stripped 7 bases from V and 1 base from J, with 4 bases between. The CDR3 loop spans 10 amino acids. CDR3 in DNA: TGCAGCGCTCAGAACACTGAAGCTTTCTTT. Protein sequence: CSAQNTEAFF.

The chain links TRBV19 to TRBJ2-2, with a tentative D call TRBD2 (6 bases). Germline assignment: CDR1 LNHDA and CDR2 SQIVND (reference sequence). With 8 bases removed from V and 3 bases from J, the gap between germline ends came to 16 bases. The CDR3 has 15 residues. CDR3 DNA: TGTGCCAGTTCCCCTTTGACTAGGGACACCGGGGAGCTGTTTTTT. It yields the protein CASSPLTRDTGELFF.

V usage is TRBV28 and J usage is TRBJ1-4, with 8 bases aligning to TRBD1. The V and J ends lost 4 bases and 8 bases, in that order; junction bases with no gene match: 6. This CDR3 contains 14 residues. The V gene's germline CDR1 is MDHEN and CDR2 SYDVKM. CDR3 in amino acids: CASSSGQEKEKLFF. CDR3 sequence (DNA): TGTGCCAGCAGTTCGGGACAGGAAAAGGAAAAACTGTTTTTT.

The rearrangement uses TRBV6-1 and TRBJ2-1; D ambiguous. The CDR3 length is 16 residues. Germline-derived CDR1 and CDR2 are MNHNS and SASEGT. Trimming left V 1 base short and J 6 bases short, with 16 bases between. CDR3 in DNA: TGTGCCAGCAGTGAAGGGGCTAGTTTTCCCGCCAATGAGCAGTTCTTC. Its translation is CASSEGASFPANEQFF.

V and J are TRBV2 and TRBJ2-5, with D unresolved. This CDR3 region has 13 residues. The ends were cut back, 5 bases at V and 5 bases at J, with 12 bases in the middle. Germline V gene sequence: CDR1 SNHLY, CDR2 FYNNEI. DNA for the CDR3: TGTGCCAGCAGTAATGACCTGGGGGAGACCCAGTACTTC. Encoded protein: CASSNDLGETQYF.

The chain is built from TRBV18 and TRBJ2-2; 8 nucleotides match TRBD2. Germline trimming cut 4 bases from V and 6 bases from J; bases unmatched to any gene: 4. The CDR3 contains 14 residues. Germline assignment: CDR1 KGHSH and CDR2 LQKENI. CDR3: CASSRLREAGELFF. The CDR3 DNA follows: TGTGCCAGCTCACGTTTGCGGGAGGCCGGGGAGCTGTTTTTT.

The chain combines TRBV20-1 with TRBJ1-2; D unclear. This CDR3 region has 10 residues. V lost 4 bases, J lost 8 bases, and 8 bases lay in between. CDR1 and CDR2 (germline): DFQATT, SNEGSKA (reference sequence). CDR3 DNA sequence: TGCAGTGCTATCACGGGCGGCTACACCTTC. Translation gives CSAITGGYTF.

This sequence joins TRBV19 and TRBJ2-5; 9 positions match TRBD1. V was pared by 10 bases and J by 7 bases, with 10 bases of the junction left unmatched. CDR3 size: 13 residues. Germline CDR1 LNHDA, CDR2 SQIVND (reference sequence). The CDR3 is CATRGTGGLTQYF. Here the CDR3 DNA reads TGTGCCACCAGGGGTACAGGGGGCTTGACCCAGTACTTC.

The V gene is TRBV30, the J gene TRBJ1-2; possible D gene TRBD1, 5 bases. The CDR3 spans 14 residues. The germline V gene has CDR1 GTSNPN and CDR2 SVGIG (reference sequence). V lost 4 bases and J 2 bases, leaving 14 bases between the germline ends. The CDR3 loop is CAWTFRGTNYGYTF. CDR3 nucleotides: TGTGCCTGGACCTTTAGGGGCACCAACTATGGCTACACCTTC. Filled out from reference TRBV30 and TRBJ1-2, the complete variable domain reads SQTIHQWPATLVQPVGSPLSLECTVEGTSNPNLYWYRQAAGRGLQLLFYSVGIGQISSEVPQNLSASRPQDRQFILSSKKLLLSDSGFYLCAWTFRGTNYGYTFGSGTRLTVV.

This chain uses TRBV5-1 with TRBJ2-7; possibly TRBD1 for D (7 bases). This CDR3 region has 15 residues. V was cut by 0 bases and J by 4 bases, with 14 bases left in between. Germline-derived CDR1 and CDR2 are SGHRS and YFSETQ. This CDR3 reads CASSLALAGGYEQYF. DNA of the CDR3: TGCGCCAGCAGCTTGGCCCTCGCAGGGGGGTACGAGCAGTACTTC. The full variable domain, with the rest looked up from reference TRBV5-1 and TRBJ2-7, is KAGVTQTPRYLIKTRGQQVTLSCSPISGHRSVSWYQQTPGQGLQFLFEYFSETQRNKGNFPGRFSGRQFSNSRSEMNVSTLELGDSALYLCASSLALAGGYEQYFGPGTRLTVT.

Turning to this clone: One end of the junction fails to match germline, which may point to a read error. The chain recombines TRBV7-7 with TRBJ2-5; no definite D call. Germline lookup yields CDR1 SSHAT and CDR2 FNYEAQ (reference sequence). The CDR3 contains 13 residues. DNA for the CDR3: TGTGCTAGCAGCCCGGATCGGACGGAGACCCAGTACTTC. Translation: CASSPDRTETQYF.

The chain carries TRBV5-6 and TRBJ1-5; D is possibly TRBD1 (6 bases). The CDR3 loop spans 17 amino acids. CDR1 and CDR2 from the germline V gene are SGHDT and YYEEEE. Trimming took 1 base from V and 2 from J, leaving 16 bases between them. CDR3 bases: TGTGCCAGCAGCTTGTGGGGGGGCCAGGGAGGCAATCAGCCCCAGCATTTT. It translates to CASSLWGGQGGNQPQHF. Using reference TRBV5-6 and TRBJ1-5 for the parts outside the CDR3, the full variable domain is DAGVTQSPTHLIKTRGQQVTLRCSPKSGHDTVSWYQQALGQGPQFIFQYYEEEERQRGNFPDRFSGHQFPNYSSELNVNALLLGDSALYLCASSLWGGQGGNQPQHFGDGTRLSIL.

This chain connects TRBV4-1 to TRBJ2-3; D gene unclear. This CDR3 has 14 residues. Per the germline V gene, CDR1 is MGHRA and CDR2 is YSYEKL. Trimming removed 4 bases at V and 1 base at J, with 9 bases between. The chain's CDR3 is CASSLDRGTDTQYF. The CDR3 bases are TGCGCCAGCAGCCTTGATCGGGGCACAGATACGCAGTATTTT.

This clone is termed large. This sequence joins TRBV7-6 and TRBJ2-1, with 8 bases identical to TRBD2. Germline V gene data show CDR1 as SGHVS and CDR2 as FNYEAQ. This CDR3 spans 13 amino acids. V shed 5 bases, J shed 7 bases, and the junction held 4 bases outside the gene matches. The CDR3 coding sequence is TGTGCCAGCAGCGAGGGACTAGGAAATGAGCAGTTCTTC. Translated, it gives CASSEGLGNEQFF.

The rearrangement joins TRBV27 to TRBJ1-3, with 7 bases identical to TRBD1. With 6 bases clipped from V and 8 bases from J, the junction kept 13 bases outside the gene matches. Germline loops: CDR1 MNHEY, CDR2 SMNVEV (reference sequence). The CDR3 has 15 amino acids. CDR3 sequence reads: CASSLRGGPLDTIYF. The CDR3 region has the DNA TGTGCCAGCAGCTTGAGAGGGGGCCCCCTGGACACCATATATTTT.

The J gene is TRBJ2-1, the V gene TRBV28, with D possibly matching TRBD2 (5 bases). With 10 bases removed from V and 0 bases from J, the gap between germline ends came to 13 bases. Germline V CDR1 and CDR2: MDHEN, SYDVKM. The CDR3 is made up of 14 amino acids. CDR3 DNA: TGTGCCACCCGAGCGGCCAGCTCCTACAATGAGCAGTTCTTC. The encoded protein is CATRAASSYNEQFF.

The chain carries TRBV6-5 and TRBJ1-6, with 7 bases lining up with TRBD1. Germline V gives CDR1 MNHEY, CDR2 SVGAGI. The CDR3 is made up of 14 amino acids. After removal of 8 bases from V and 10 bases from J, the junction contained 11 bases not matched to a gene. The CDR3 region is CASGGRQGESPLHF. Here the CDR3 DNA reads TGTGCCAGCGGGGGACGGCAGGGGGAGTCACCCCTCCACTTT.

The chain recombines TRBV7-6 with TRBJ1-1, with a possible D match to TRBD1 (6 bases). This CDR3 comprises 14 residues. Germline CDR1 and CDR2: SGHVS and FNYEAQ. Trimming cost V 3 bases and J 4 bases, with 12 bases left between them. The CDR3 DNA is TGTGCCAGCAGCTTCCGGGGACAAGCCACTGAAGCTTTCTTT. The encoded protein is CASSFRGQATEAFF. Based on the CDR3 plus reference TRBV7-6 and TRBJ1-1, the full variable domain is GAGVSQSPRYKVTKRGQDVALRCDPISGHVSLYWYRQALGQGPEFLTYFNYEAQQDKSGLPNDRFSAERPEGSISTLTIQRTEQRDSAMYRCASSFRGQATEAFFGQGTRLTVV.

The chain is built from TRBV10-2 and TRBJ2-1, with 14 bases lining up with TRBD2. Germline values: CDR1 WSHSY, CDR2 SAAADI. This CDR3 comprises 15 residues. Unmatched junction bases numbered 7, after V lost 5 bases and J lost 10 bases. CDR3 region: CASSPGTSGSYEQFF. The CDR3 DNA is TGCGCCAGCAGTCCCGGGACTAGCGGGAGTTACGAGCAGTTCTTC.

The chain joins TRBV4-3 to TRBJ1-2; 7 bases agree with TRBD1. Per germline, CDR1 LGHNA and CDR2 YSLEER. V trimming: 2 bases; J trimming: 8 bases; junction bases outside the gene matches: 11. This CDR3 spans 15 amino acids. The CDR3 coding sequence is TGCGCCAGCAGCCAATCCGTACAGGGGAGCGGGGGCTACACCTTC. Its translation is CASSQSVQGSGGYTF.

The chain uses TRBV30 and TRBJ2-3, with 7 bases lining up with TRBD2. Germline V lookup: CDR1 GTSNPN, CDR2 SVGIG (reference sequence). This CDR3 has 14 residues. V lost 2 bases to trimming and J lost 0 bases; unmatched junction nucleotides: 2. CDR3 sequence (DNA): TGTGCCTGGAGTCTAGCGGTGAGCACAGATACGCAGTATTTT. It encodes CAWSLAVSTDTQYF.

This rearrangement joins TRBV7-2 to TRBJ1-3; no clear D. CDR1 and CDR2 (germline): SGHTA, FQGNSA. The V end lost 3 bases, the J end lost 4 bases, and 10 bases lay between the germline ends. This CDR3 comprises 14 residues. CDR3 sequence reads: CASSFKPGGNTIYF. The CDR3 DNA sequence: TGTGCCAGCAGCTTTAAGCCGGGGGGAAACACCATATATTTT.

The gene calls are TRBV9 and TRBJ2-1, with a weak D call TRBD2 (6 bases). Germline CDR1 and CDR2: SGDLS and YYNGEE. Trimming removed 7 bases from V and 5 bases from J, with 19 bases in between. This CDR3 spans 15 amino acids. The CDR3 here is CASGSFGGGHNEQFF. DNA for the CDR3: TGTGCCAGCGGATCGTTCGGGGGAGGCCACAATGAGCAGTTCTTC.